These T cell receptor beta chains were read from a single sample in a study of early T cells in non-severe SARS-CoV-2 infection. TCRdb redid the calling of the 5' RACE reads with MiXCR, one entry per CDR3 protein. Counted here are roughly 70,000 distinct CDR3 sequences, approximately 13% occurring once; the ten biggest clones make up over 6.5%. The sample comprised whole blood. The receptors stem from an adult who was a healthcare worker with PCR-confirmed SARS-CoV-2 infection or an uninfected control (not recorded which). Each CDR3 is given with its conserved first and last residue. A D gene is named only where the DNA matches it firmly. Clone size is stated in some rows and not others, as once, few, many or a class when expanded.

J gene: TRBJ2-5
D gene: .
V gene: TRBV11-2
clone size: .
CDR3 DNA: TGTGCCAGCAGCTTAGTGGCTAGTGGGGAGACCCAGTACTTC
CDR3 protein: CASSLVASGETQYF

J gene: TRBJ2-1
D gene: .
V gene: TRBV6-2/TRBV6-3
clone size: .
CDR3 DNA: TGTGCCAGCCGCCCATTTGGGCGGTCCTCCTACAATGAGCAGTTCTTC
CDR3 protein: CASRPFGRSSYNEQFF

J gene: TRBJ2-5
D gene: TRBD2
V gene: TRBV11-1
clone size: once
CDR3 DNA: TGTGCCAGCAGCTTAAGCGGGAGATCCCAAGAGACCCAGTACTTC
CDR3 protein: CASSLSGRSQETQYF

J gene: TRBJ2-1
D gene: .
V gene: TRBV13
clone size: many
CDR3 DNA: TGTGCCAGCAGCTCACAATACAATGAGCAGTTCTTC
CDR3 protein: CASSSQYNEQFF

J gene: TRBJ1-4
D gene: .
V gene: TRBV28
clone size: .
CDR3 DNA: TGTGCCAGCATGGGAAGGGACAAGGATGAAAAACTGTTTTTT
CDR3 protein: CASMGRDKDEKLFF

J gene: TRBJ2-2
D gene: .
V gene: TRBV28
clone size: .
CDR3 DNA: TGTGCCAGCGGCGAGGAGCTGTTTTTT
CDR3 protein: CASGEELFF

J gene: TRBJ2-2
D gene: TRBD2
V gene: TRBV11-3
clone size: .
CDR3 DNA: TGTGCCAGCAGCCCGGGACTAGCGGACACCGGGGAGCTGTTTTTT
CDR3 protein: CASSPGLADTGELFF

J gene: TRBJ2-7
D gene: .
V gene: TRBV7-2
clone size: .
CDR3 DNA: TGTGCCAGCAGCTTCCAGCGGGCGTCCTACGAGCAGTACTTC
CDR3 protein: CASSFQRASYEQYF

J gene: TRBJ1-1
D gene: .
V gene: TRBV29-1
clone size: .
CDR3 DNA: TGCAGCGGGGGGCAGGGGAACACTGAAGCTTTCTTT
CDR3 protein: CSGGQGNTEAFF

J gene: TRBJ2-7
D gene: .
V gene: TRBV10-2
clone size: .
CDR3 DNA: TGCGCCAGCACTCGCGACCCCCTCGGCGAGCAGTACTTC
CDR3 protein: CASTRDPLGEQYF

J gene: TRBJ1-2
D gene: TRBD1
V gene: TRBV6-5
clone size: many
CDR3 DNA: TGTGCCAGCAGTGCCGGCGGGGGACAGGGTCAAGGCTACACCTTC
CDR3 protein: CASSAGGGQGQGYTF

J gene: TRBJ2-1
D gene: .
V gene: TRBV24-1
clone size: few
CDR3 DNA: TGTGCCACCAGTGATTCCAGGCCTTTGGAGCAGTTCTTC
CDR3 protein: CATSDSRPLEQFF

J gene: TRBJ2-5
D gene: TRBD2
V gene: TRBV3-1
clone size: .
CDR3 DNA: TGTGCCAGCAGCCAGAGACTAGCGGCCCAAGAGACCCAGTACTTC
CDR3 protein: CASSQRLAAQETQYF

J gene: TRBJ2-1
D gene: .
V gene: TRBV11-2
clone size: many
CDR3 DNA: TGTGCCAGTCCTTCCTGGTTCTTC
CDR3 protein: CASPSWFF

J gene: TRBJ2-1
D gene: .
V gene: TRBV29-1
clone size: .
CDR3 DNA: TGCAGCGTAGCCACAGGGATCAATGAGCAGTTCTTC
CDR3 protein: CSVATGINEQFF

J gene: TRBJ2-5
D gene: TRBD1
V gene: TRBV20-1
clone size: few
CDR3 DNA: TGCAGTGCCGTACAGGGGGGACCTAAAGAGACCCAGTACTTC
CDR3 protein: CSAVQGGPKETQYF

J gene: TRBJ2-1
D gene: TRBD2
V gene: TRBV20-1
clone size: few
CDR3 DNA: TGCAGTGCCGAAACTAGCGGTTCTACCTACAATGAGCAGTTCTTC
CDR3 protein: CSAETSGSTYNEQFF

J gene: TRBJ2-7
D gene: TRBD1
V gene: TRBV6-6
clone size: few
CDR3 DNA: TGTGCCAGCAGTTACGGGACAGGAGCCTACGAGCAGTACTTC
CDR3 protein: CASSYGTGAYEQYF

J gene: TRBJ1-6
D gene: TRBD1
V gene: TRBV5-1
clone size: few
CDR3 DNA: TGCGCCAGCAGCCAAGGACAGGGGATATCACCCCTCCACTTT
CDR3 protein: CASSQGQGISPLHF

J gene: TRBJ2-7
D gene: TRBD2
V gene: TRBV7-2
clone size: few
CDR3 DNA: TGTGCCAGCAGCCGGTGGGCTAGCGGGGATTACGAGCAGTACTTC
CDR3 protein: CASSRWASGDYEQYF

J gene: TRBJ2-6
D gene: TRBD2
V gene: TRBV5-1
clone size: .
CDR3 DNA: TGCGCCAGCAGCTTGGCACTAGCGGTCTCTGGGGCCAACGTCCTGACTTTC
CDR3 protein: CASSLALAVSGANVLTF

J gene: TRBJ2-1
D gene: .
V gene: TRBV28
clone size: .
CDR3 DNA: TGTGCCAGCAGCCCACACGCGTTGGAGCAGTTCTTC
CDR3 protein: CASSPHALEQFF

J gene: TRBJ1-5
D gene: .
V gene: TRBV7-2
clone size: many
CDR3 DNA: TGTGCCAGCAGCCCAGGGCCGGGCAATCAGCCCCAGCATTTT
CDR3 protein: CASSPGPGNQPQHF

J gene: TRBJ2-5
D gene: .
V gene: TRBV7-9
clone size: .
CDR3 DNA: TGTGCCAGCAGCTTTCTGCAAGGCCAAGAGACCCAGTACTTC
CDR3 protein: CASSFLQGQETQYF

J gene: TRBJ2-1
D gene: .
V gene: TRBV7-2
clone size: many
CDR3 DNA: TGTGCCAGCAGCCCCGGTGCTGGGAGAATTAACAATGAGCAGTTCTTC
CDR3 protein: CASSPGAGRINNEQFF

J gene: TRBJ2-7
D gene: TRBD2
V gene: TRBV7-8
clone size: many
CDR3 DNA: TGTGCCAGCAGCACAACAGCGGGACTAGCGGGACGGGAGCAGTACTTC
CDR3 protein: CASSTTAGLAGREQYF

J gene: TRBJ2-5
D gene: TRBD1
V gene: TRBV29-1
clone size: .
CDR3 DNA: TGCAGCGGTGTCGGGGCAGGGGGAGAGACCCAGTACTTC
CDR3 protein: CSGVGAGGETQYF

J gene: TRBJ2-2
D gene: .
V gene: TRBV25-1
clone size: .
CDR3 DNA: TGTGCCAGCAGTGCGGCAGGGAACACCGGGGAGCTGTTTTTT
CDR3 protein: CASSAAGNTGELFF

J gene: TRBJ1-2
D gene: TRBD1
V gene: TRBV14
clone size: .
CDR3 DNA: TGTGCCAGCACCCCACACCAGGGGGTGAACTATGGCTACACCTTC
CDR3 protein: CASTPHQGVNYGYTF

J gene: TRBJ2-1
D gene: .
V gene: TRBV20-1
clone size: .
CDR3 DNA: TGCAGTGCTAGAGGGACTTACAATGAGCAGTTCTTC
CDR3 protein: CSARGTYNEQFF

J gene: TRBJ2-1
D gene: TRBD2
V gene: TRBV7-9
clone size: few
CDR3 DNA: TGTGCCATACTAGCGGGAGAAGGGAATGAGCAGTTCTTC
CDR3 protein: CAILAGEGNEQFF

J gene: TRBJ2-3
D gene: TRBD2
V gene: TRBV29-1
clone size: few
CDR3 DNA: TGCAGCGTGACTAGCGGGAGCTCGTCAGATACGCAGTATTTT
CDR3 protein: CSVTSGSSSDTQYF

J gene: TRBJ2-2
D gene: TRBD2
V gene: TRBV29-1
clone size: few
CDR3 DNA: TGCAGCGTTGAAATGCTAGCGGGGACCGGGGAGCTGTTTTTT
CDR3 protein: CSVEMLAGTGELFF

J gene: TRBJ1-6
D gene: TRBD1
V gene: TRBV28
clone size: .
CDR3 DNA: TGTGCCAGCAGTAAAGGGACAGCGAATTCACCCCTCCACTTT
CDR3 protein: CASSKGTANSPLHF

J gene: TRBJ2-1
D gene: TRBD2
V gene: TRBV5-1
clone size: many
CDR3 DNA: TGCGCCAGCAGCCCGCTAGCGGACTACAATGAGCAGTTCTTC
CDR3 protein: CASSPLADYNEQFF

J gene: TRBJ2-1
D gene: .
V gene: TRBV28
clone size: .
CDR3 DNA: TGTGCCAGCATCCCGGAGTCCTACAATGAGCAGTTCTTC
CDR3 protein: CASIPESYNEQFF

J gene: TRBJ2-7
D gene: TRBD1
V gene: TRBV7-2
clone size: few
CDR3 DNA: TGTGCCAGCAGCTTAGATCCTCGGACAGGGCTAATCTACGAGCAGTACTTC
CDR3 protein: CASSLDPRTGLIYEQYF

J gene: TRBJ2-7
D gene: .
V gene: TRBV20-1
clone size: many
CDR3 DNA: TGCAGTGCTAGAGGGACGCGGGACGAGCAGTACTTC
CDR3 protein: CSARGTRDEQYF

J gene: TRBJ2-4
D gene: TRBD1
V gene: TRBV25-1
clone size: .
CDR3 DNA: TGTGCCAATCTCAGGGGGCGAGGCAAAAACATTCAGTACTTC
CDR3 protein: CANLRGRGKNIQYF

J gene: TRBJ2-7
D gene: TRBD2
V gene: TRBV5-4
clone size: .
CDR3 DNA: TGTGCCAGCAGCTTGGTCGGTAGCGGGAAGGAGCAGTACTTC
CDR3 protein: CASSLVGSGKEQYF

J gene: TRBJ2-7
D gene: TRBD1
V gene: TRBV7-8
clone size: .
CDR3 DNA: TGTGCCAGCAGCTTAGCGCGGGCAGGGGGCACGGACGAGCAGTACTTC
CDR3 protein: CASSLARAGGTDEQYF

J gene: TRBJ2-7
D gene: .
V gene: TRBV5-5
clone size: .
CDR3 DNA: TGTGCCAGCAGCTTGGGGACACTTTACGAGCAGTACTTC
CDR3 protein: CASSLGTLYEQYF

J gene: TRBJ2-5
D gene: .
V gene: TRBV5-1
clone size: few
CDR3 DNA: TGCGCCAGCAGCTTGTCGGGGCGGCAAGAGACCCAGTACTTC
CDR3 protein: CASSLSGRQETQYF

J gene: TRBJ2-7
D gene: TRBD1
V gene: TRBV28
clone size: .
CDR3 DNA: TGTGCCAGCACCCTAGCCGGACAGGGCTACGAGCAGTACTTC
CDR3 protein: CASTLAGQGYEQYF

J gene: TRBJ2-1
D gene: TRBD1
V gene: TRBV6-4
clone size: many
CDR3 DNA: TGTGCCAGCAGTGAAGTCCCAGGGGGTGCTTTAAGTGAGCAGTTCTTC
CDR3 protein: CASSEVPGGALSEQFF

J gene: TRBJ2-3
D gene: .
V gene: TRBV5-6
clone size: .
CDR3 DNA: TGTGCCAGCAGCTTCCAGCGAAATACGCAGTATTTT
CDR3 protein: CASSFQRNTQYF

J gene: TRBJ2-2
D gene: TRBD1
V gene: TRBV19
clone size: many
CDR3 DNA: TGTGCCAGTAGTCCAACAGGGGTTAACACCGGGGAGCTGTTTTTT
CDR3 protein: CASSPTGVNTGELFF

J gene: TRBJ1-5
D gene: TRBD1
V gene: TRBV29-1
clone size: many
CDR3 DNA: TGCAGCGTCCAACAGGGACAGGGGTTGAATCAGCCCCAGCATTTT
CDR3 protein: CSVQQGQGLNQPQHF

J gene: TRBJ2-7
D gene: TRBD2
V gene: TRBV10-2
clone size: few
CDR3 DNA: TGCGCCAGCAGCCCGGGACTAGCGGGAGGGTACGAGCAGTACTTC
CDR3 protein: CASSPGLAGGYEQYF

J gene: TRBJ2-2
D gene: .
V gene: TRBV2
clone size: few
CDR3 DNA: TGTGCCAGCAGACAAAAATCTAGTTGGGCCGGGGAGCTGTTTTTT
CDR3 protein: CASRQKSSWAGELFF

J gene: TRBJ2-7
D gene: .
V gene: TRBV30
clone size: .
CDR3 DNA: TGTGCCTGGATAAAAAGGGGACACCCAGGCCCCTTCTACTTC
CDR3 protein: CAWIKRGHPGPFYF

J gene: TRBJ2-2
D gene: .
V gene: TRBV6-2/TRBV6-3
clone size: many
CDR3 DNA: TGTGCCAGCAGTTACTCACTAGAGACCGGGGAGCTGTTTTTT
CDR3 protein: CASSYSLETGELFF

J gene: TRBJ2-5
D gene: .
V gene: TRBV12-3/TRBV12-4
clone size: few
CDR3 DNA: TGTGCCAGCAGTTTAGCGAACCAAGAGACCCAGTACTTC
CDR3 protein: CASSLANQETQYF

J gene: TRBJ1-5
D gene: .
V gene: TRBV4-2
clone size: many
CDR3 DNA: TGTGCCAGCAGCCTTGGGACAACCCTTTTGGGTAGCAATCAGCCCCAGCATTTT
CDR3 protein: CASSLGTTLLGSNQPQHF